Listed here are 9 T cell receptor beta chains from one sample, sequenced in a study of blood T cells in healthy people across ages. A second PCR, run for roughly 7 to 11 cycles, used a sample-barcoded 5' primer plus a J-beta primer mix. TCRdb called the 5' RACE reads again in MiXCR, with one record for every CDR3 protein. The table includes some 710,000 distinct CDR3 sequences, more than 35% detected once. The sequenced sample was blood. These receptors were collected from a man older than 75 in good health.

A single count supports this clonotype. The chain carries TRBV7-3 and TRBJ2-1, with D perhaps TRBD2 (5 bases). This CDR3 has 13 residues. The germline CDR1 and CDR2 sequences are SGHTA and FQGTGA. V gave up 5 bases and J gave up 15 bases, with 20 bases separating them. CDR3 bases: TGTGCCAGCAGCCCGGAGGCCGCCCCTCCTTGGTTCTTC. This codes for CASSPEAAPPWFF.

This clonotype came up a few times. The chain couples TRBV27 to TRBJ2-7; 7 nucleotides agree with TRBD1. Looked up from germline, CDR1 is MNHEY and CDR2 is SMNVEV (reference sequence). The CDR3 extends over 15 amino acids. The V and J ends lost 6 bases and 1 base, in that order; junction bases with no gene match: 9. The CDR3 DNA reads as TGTGCCAGCAGCTTAAACAGGGGAAGGTCCTACGAGCAGTACTTC. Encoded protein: CASSLNRGRSYEQYF.

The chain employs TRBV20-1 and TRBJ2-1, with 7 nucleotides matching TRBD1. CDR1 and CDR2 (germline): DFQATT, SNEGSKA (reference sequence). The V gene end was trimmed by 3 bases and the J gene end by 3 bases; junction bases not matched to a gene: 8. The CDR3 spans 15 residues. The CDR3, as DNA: TGCAGTGCTAGTCCGACAGGGCCAGACTACAATGAGCAGTTCTTC. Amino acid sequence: CSASPTGPDYNEQFF.

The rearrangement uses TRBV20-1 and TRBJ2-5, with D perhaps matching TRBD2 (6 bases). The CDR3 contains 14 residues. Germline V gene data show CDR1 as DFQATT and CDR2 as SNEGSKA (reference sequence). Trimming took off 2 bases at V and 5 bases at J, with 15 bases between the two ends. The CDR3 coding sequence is TGCAGTGCTAGAAGTCAGGGAAGCGGGGAGACCCAGTACTTC. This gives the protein CSARSQGSGETQYF.

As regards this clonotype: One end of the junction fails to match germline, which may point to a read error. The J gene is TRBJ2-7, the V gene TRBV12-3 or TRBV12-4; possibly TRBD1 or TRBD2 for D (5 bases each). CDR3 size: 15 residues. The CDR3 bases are TGTGCCACCAGTTTTGAGGGGAGAGGACCCTACGAGCAGTACTTC. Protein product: CATSFEGRGPYEQYF.

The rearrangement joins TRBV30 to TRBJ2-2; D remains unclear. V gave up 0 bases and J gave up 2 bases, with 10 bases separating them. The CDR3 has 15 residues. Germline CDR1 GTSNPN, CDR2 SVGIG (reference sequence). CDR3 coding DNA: TGTGCCTGGAGTGTACGAGACGGAAACACCGGGGAGCTGTTTTTT. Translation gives CAWSVRDGNTGELFF.

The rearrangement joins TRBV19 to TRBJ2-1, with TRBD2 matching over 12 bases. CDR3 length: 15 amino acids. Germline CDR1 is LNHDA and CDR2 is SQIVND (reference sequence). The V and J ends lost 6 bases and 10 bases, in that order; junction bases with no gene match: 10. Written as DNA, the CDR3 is TGTGCCAGTAGCCCGACTAGCGGGGGCCTCGGGGAGCAGTTCTTC. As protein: CASSPTSGGLGEQFF. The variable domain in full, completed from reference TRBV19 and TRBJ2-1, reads DGGITQSPKYLFRKEGQNVTLSCEQNLNHDAMYWYRQDPGQGLRLIYYSQIVNDFQKGDIAEGYSVSREKKESFPLTVTSAQKNPTAFYLCASSPTSGGLGEQFFGPGTRLTVL.

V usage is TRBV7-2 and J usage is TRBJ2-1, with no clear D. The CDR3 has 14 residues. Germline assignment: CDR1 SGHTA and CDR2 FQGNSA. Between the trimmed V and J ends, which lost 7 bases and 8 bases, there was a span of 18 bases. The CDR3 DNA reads TGTGCCAGCACACCCATGGACGAGGCCTATGAGCAGTTCTTC. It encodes CASTPMDEAYEQFF.

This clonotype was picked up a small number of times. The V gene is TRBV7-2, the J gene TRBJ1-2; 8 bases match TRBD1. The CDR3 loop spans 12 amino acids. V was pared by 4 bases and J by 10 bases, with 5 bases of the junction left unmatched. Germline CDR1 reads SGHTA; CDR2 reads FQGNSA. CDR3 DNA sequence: TGTGCCAGCAGCTCGCCGGACAGGGACTACACCTTC. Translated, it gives CASSSPDRDYTF.